This T cell receptor beta chain was obtained from a study of OX40 agonist ivuxolimab in advanced cancers. At the level of the study: Patients received the agonistic anti-OX40 (CD134) antibody ivuxolimab. General study findings and limits: At 0.1 to 3.0 mg/kg, CD4+ and CD8+ blood T cells expanded clonally by week 6. CD4+ T cells averaged fewer expanded clones than CD8+ T cells.

Generated by immunoSEQ multiplex PCR, the TCRdb table keeps only in-frame clones and is missing some. The data contain about 93,000 clones, roughly 89% of them seen just once; the ten biggest clones take up 0.33%. About this clone: Its antigen is currently unknown.

The TCR was taken from an adult with an advanced solid tumor such as melanoma, head and neck, liver or kidney cancer. The input for sequencing was CD4+ or CD8+ T cells sorted from blood, taken in a trial of the OX40 agonist ivuxolimab.

The CDR3 DNA follows: TGTGCCAGCAGCTCCGGGACAGCGTCCTACGAGCAGTACTTC. It yields the protein CASSSGTASYEQYF. The J gene is TRBJ2-7, the V gene TRBV13; 7 bases agree with TRBD1. After removal of 4 bases from V and 1 base from J, the junction contained 4 bases not matched to a gene. The CDR3 is 14 residues long. The germline V gene has CDR1 PRHDT and CDR2 FYEKMQ (reference sequence).